A selection of T cell receptor beta chains follows, all from one sample in a study of blood T cell repertoires in COVID-19. TCRdb keeps only in-frame clones here, not all; method: immunoSEQ multiplex PCR. The sample has a few hundred thousand clones, around 91% seen once. Sequenced: PBMCs or T cells enriched from blood (not recorded which). The source of these receptors is a woman between 35 and 50 years old who had recovered from COVID-19. Both conserved end residues are trimmed from each CDR3.

cdr3_length j_call v_call cdr3_aa
11 TRBJ2-1 TRBV4-1 ASSQDGGGEQF
8 TRBJ1-2 TRBV2 ASTPDGYT
14 TRBJ2-7 TRBV7-6 ASSLGSASGHYEQY
12 TRBJ2-7 TRBV6-4 ASSVAGVAGEQY
15 TRBJ2-7 TRBV7-6 ASSLIGTRISPYEQY
13 TRBJ2-7 TRBV7-3 ASSLIPAGGGEQY
12 TRBJ2-2 TRBV29-1 SVDWGRNSGELF
14 TRBJ2-5 TRBV6-2/TRBV6-3 ASSFPLGGTFETQY
13 TRBJ1-3 TRBV3-1/TRBV3-2 ASSQDLQGFNTIY
12 TRBJ2-7 TRBV5-8 ASSLGAGSREQY
11 TRBJ1-2 TRBV28 ASSTQGAEGYT
11 TRBJ1-4 TRBV19 ASREGVDEKLF
13 TRBJ1-2 TRBV28 ASRRGGEPNYGYT
15 TRBJ1-2 TRBV19 ASSIPRQGPLNYGYT
13 TRBJ1-1 TRBV4-1 ASSQEKGVTPEAF
12 TRBJ2-5 TRBV30 AWSEQTSLVTQY
11 TRBJ2-3 TRBV24-1 ATGGTFTDTQY
13 TRBJ1-2 TRBV7-6 ASSLLAGQGGGYT
13 TRBJ1-4 TRBV4-1 ASSQARGFNEKLF
13 TRBJ1-2 TRBV24-1 ATSDRDRAPYGYT
13 TRBJ1-5 TRBV28 ASSSTGGRDQPQH
9 TRBJ2-7 TRBV5-1 ASRTGDEQY
12 TRBJ1-6 TRBV5-1 ASTRTGGDSPLH
11 TRBJ2-2 TRBV5-4 ASSGGNTGELF
13 TRBJ2-5 TRBV18 ASSRFNGGKETQY
19 TRBJ2-1 TRBV6-2/TRBV6-3 ASSYPSSGLAGLISYNEQF
12 TRBJ2-7 TRBV7-2 ASSPAVPGTRVY
14 TRBJ2-1 TRBV9 ASSVVVGGSYNEQF
11 TRBJ2-7 TRBV9 ASSVSPTGEQY